This TCR beta chain is drawn from a study of cytomegalovirus exposure and HLA in healthy donors. The primer mix had 60 Vbeta and 13 Jbeta primers. The protocol was immunoSEQ multiplex PCR, while the TCRdb copy is restricted to in-frame clones and leaves out a portion. The sample comprises fewer than 150,000 clones, about 77% of which are singletons, and around 1.2% rests with the top ten. The study's findings and limits: Associated with cytomegalovirus, according to the listing, were some 150 TCR beta chains. An analysis was carried out at a later point. It showed that HLA-associated TCR beta chains were more clonally expanded than equally common non-associated chains. HLA allele associations emerged for around 15,000 TCR beta sequences in a later analysis, at 0.05 false discovery rate.

This clone was seen only a few times. Its antigen remains unknown. The CDR3 length is 16 residues. The V gene is TRBV21-1, the J gene TRBJ1-5; the DNA was not compared with TRBD1, the D call given in the table. TRBV21-1 is listed as a pseudogene. This sequence was found in a man aged 45-65 years in good health and CMV-seronegative. Input material: PBMCs. In nucleotides, the CDR3 is TGTGCCAGCAGCACCCGGGACACAAATAGCAATCAGCCCCAGCATTTT. It yields the protein CASSTRDTNSNQPQHF.